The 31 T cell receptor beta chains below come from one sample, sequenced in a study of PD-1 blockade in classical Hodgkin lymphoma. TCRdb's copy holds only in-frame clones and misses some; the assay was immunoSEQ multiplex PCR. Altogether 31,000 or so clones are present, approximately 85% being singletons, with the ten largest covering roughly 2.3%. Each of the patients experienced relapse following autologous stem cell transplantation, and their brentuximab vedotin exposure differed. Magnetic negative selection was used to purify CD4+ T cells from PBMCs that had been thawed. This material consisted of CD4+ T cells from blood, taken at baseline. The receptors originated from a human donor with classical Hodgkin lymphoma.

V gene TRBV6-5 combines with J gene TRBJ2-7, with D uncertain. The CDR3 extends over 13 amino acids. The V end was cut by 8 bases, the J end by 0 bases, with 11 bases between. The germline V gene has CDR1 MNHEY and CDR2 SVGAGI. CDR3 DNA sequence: TGTGCCAGCCGTAGGCAGAGCTCCTACGAGCAGTACTTC. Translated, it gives CASRRQSSYEQYF.

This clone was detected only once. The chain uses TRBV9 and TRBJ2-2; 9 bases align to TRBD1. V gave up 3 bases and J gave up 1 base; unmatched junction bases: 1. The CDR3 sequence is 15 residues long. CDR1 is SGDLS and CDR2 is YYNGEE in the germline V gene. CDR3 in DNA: TGTGCCAGCAGCGGGGGACAGGGGAACACCGGGGAGCTGTTTTTT. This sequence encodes CASSGGQGNTGELFF.

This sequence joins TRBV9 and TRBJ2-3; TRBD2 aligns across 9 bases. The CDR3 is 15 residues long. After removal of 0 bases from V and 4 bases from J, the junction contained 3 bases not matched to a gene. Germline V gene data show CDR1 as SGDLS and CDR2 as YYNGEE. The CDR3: CASSVAEREADTQYF. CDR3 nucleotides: TGTGCCAGCAGCGTAGCGGAGCGGGAGGCAGATACGCAGTATTTT. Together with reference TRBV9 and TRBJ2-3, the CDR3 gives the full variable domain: DSGVTQTPKHLITATGQRVTLRCSPRSGDLSVYWYQQSLDQGLQFLIQYYNGEERAKGNILERFSAQQFPDLHSELNLSSLELGDSALYFCASSVAEREADTQYFGPGTRLTVL.

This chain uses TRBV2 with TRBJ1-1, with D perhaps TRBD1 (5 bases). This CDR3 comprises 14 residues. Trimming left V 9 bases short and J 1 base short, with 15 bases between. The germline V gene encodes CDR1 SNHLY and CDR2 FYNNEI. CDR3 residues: CASGGGQRNTEAFF. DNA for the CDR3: TGTGCCAGTGGGGGGGGTCAGAGGAACACTGAAGCTTTCTTT.

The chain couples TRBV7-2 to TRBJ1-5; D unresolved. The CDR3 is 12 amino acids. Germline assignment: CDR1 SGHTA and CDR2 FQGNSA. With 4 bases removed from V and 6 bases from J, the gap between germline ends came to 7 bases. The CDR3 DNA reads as TGTGCCAGCAGCTCCGACGTTCAGCCCCAGCATTTT. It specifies CASSSDVQPQHF.

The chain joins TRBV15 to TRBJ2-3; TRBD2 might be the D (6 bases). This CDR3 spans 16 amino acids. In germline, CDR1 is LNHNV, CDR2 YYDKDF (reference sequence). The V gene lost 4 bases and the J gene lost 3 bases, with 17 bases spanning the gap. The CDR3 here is CATSKRVGGRTDTQYF. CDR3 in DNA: TGTGCCACCAGCAAGAGGGTTGGAGGGCGTACAGATACGCAGTATTTT. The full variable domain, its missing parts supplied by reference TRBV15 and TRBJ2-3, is DAMVIQNPRYQVTQFGKPVTLSCSQTLNHNVMYWYQQKSSQAPKLLFHYYDKDFNNEADTPDNFQSRRPNTSFCFLDIRSPGLGDTAMYLCATSKRVGGRTDTQYFGPGTRLTVL.

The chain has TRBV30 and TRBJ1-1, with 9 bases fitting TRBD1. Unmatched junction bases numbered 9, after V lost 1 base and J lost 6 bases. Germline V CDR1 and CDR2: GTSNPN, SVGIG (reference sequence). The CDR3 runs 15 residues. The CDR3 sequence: CAWSEDRGISAEAFF. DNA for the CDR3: TGTGCCTGGAGTGAGGACAGGGGAATTAGCGCTGAAGCTTTCTTT.

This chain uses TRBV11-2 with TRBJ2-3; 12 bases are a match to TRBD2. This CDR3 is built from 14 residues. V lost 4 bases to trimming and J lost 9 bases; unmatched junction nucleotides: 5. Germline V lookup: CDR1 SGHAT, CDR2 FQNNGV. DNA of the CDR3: TGTGCCAGCAGCTCTAGCGGGAGGGCCGGGACGCAGTATTTT. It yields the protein CASSSSGRAGTQYF.

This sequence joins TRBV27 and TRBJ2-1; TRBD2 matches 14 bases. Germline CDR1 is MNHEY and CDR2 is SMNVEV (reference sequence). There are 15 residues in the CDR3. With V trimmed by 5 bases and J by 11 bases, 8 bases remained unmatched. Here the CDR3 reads CASSAGTSGSEKQFF. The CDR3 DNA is TGTGCCAGCAGTGCCGGGACTAGCGGGAGTGAGAAGCAGTTCTTC.

The CDR3: CASSPSSTGLGYTF. The CDR3 nucleotides are TGCGCCAGCAGCCCCTCGTCGACAGGGCTTGGCTACACCTTC. V and J are TRBV5-1 and TRBJ1-2; 7 bases agree with TRBD1. After removal of 4 bases from V and 7 bases from J, the junction contained 10 bases not matched to a gene. This CDR3 has 14 amino acids. Germline loops: CDR1 SGHRS, CDR2 YFSETQ.

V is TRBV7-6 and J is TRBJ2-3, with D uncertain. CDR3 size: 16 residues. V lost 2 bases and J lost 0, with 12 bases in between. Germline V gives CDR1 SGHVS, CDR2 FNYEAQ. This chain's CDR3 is CASSLYGGSSTDTQYF. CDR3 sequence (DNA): TGTGCCAGCAGCTTATACGGCGGATCTAGCACAGATACGCAGTATTTT.

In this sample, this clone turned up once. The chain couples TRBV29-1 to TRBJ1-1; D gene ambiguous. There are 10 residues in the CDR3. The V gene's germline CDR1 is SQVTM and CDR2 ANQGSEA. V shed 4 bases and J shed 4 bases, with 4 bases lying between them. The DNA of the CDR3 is TGCAGCGTTGTTGGCACTGAAGCTTTCTTT. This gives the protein CSVVGTEAFF.

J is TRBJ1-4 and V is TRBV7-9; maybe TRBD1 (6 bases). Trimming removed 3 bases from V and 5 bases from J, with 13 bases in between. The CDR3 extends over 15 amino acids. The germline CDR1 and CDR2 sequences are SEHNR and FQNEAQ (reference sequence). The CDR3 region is CASSLLQGGNEKLFF. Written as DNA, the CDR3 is TGTGCCAGCAGCTTGTTACAGGGAGGGAATGAAAAACTGTTTTTT.

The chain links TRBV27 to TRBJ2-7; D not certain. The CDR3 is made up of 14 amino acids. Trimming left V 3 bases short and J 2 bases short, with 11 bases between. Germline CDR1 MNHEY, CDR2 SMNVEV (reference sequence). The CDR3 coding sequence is TGTGCCAGCAGTTTGCACGACAATCCCTACGAGCAGTACTTC. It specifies CASSLHDNPYEQYF.

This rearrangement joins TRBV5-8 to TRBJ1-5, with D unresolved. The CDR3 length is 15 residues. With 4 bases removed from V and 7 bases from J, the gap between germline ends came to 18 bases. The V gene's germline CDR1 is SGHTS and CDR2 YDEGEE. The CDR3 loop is CASSPNIDGYQPQHF. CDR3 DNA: TGTGCCAGCAGCCCTAACATAGACGGGTACCAGCCCCAGCATTTT.

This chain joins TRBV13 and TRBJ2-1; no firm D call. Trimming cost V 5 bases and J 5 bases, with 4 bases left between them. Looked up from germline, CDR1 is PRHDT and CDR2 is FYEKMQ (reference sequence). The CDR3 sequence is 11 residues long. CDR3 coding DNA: TGTGCCAGCAGCCGGGACAATGAGCAGTTCTTC. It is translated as CASSRDNEQFF.

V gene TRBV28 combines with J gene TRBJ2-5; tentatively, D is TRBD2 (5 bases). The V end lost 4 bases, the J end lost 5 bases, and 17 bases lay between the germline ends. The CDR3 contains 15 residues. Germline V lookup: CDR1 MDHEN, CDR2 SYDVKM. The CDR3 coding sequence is TGTGCCAGCAGTTCCTCCCCCCGGGGTAAGGAGACCCAGTACTTC. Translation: CASSSSPRGKETQYF.

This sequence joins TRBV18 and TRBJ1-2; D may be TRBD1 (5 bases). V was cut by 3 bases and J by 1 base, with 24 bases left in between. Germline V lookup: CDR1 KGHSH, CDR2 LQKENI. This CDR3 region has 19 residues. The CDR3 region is CASSPPPQLDRLNNYGYTF. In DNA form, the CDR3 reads TGTGCCAGCTCACCCCCTCCGCAACTAGACAGACTAAATAACTATGGCTACACCTTC.

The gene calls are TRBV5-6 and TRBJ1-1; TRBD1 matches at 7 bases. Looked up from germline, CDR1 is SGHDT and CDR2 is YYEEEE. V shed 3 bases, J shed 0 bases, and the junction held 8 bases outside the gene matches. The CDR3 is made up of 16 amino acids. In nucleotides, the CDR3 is TGTGCCAGCAGCTCGATTTCGGGACAGATGAACACTGAAGCTTTCTTT. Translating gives CASSSISGQMNTEAFF.

The CDR3 sequence is CASSVRQGAIRKTYEQYF. As DNA, the CDR3 is TGTGCCAGCAGTGTCCGACAGGGGGCGATTCGGAAAACTTACGAGCAGTACTTC. J is TRBJ2-7 and V is TRBV6-1, with 10 bases identical to TRBD1. This CDR3 has 18 amino acids. Germline CDR1 reads MNHNS; CDR2 reads SASEGT. With V trimmed by 4 bases and J by 4 bases, 16 bases remained unmatched.

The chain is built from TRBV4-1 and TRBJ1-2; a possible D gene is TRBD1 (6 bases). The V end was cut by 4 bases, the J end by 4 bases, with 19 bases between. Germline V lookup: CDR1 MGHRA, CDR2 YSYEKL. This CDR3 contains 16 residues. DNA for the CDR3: TGCGCCAGCAGCCTCCATCAAGGGAGGGGGGCCTATGGCTACACCTTC. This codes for CASSLHQGRGAYGYTF.

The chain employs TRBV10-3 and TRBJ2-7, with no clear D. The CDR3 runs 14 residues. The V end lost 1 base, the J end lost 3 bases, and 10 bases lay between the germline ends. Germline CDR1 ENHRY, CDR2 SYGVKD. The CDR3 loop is CAISELGTYYEQYF. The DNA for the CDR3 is TGTGCCATCAGTGAGTTAGGAACCTACTACGAGCAGTACTTC.

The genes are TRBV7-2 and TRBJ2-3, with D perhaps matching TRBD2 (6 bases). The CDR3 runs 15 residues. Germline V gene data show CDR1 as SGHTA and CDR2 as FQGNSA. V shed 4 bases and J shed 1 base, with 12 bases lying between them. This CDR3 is CASSSRRDRTDTQYF. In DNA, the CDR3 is TGTGCCAGCAGCTCTAGGAGGGACCGCACAGATACGCAGTATTTT.

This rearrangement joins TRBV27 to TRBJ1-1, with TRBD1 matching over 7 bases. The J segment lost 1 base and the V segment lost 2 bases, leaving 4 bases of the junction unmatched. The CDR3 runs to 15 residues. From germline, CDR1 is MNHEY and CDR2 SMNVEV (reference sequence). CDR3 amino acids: CASSLPRTGNTEAFF. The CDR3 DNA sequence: TGTGCCAGCAGTTTACCCCGGACAGGGAACACTGAAGCTTTCTTT.

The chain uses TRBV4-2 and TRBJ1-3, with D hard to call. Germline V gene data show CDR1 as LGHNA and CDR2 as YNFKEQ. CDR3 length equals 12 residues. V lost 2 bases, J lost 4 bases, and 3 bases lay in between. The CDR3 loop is CASSQWGNTIYF. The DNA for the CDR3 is TGTGCCAGCAGCCAATGGGGAAACACCATATATTTT.

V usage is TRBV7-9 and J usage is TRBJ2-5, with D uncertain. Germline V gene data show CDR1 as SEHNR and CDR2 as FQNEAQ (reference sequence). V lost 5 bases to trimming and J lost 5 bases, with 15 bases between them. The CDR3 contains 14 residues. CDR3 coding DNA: TGTGCCAGCAGCCCCCTGGGCACTCCGGAGACCCAGTACTTC. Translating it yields CASSPLGTPETQYF.

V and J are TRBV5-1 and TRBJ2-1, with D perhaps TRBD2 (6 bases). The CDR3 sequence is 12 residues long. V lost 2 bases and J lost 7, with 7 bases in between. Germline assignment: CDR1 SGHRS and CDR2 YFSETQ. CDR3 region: CASSFAGNEQFF. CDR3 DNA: TGCGCCAGCAGCTTCGCGGGGAATGAGCAGTTCTTC.

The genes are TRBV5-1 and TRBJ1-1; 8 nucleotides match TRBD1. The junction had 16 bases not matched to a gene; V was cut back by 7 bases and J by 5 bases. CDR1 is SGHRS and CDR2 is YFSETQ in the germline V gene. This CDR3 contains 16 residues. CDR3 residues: CASAAPGGGSITEAFF. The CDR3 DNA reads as TGCGCCAGCGCCGCCCCAGGGGGCGGTTCTATAACTGAAGCTTTCTTT.

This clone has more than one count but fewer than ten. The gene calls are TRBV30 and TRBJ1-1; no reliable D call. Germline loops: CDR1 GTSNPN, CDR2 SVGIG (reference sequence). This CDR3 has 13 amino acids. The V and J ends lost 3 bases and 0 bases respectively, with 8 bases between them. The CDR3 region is CAWSGALNTEAFF. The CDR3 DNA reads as TGTGCCTGGAGCGGCGCGTTGAACACTGAAGCTTTCTTT.

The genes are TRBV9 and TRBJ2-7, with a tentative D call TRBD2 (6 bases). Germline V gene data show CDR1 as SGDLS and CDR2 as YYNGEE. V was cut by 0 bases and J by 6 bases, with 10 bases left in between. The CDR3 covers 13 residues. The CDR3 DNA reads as TGTGCCAGCAGCGTAGGGGGGGTCGGCGAGCAGTACTTC. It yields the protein CASSVGGVGEQYF.

This chain's CDR3 is CASSQVLVNYEQYF. In nucleotides, the CDR3 is TGCGCCAGCAGCCAAGTTCTGGTTAATTACGAGCAGTACTTC. This chain joins TRBV4-1 and TRBJ2-7; D unclear. V was clipped by 1 base and J by 4 bases, with 11 bases between them. This CDR3 has 14 amino acids. In germline, CDR1 is MGHRA, CDR2 YSYEKL.